A selection of T cell receptor beta chains follows, all from one sample in a study of patients and donors after allogeneic stem cell transplantation. Using its own MiXCR run on the RT-PCR reads, TCRdb lists one record per CDR3 protein. The table shows tens of thousands of distinct CDR3 sequences, with 30% to 40% occurring only once. The source material was blood, either unsorted or a sorted T cell fraction (not recorded which). Receptors originate from a human donor who was either an allogeneic HSCT recipient or a stem cell or donor lymphocyte infusion donor (not recorded which). It is not recorded whose cells these are; they may come from a transplant donor. CDR3s include the opening cysteine and the closing phenylalanine or tryptophan. A D gene is named only where the DNA matches it firmly. Clone size is not always given. Where it is, it says once, few, many or a class for expanded clones.

j_call d_call clone_size v_call cdr3_nt cdr3_aa
TRBJ2-5 . . TRBV7-9 TGTGCCAGCAGCCCACACCAGGGGAAATTGGAGACCCAGTACTTC CASSPHQGKLETQYF
TRBJ2-2 . few TRBV5-1 TGCGCCAGCAGCTTTTACTCCAACACCGGGGAGCTGTTTTTT CASSFYSNTGELFF
TRBJ2-7 TRBD2 . TRBV18 TGTGCCAGCTCACCTGGCATGGGACTAGGGCACGAGCAGTACTTC CASSPGMGLGHEQYF
TRBJ2-2 . . TRBV11-3 TGTGCCAGCAGCTTGTGGGAGGACACCGGGGAGCTGTTTTTT CASSLWEDTGELFF
TRBJ1-2 TRBD1 once TRBV2 TGTGCCAGCAGTGGAGGACAGGGGGATGGCTACACCTTC CASSGGQGDGYTF
TRBJ1-4 . . TRBV5-1 TGCGCCAGCAGCAGCAGTGGTGAAAAACTGTTTTTT CASSSSGEKLFF
TRBJ2-1 TRBD1 . TRBV11-3 TGTGCCAGCAGCTTAGTGGGACAGGTTTTGCATGAGCAGTTCTTC CASSLVGQVLHEQFF
TRBJ2-7 . . TRBV10-3 TGTGCCATCAGGATACCCTCTCTGGACGAGCAGTACTTC CAIRIPSLDEQYF
TRBJ1-1 TRBD1 few TRBV9 TGTGCCAGCAGCGTAGCCGCCAGGGGGGGCACTGAAGCTTTCTTT CASSVAARGGTEAFF
TRBJ2-3 . . TRBV24-1 TGTGCCACCAGTGACCCCCGGAGGCCGACAGCCATTTCAGATACGCAGTATTTT CATSDPRRPTAISDTQYF
TRBJ1-2 . . TRBV7-2 TGTGCCAGCAGCTTGGGACGGAGCTATGGCTACACCTTC CASSLGRSYGYTF
TRBJ1-3 . many TRBV7-6 TGTGCCAGCAGCTTAGAGACCGGGGGTATTGGAAACACCATATATTTT CASSLETGGIGNTIYF
TRBJ1-6 . few TRBV4-2 TGTGCCAGCAGCCAAGGTGGAGGTTTATATAATTCACCCCTCCACTTT CASSQGGGLYNSPLHF
TRBJ1-1 . few TRBV4-1 TGCGCCAGCAGCGGGGGGGGCAGGCCGAACACTGAAGCTTTCTTT CASSGGGRPNTEAFF
TRBJ2-4 . few TRBV6-2/TRBV6-3 TGTGCCAGCAAACAAGGGGAGAACAAAAACATTCAGTACTTC CASKQGENKNIQYF
TRBJ1-2 . . TRBV5-1 TGCGCCAGCAGCTCCTTCTCGGCCCTGCGAGGCTACACCTTC CASSSFSALRGYTF
TRBJ1-1 . few TRBV20-1 TGCAGCCCCACAATGAACACTGAAGCTTTCTTT CSPTMNTEAFF
TRBJ2-1 TRBD2 few TRBV7-9 TGTGCCAGCAGACGTCCTAGCGGGAGACTCTATGAGCAGTTCTTC CASRRPSGRLYEQFF
TRBJ1-1 . . TRBV4-3 TGCGCCAGCAGCCATAGCGGGTGGGACACTGAAGCTTTCTTT CASSHSGWDTEAFF
TRBJ2-1 . . TRBV12-3/TRBV12-4 TGTGCCAGCAGCCGGACAACCTACAATGAGCAGTTCTTC CASSRTTYNEQFF
TRBJ2-7 . . TRBV6-6 TGTGCCAGCGGCCGGACTGGCGGGTCCTACGAGCAGTACTTC CASGRTGGSYEQYF
TRBJ1-1 . . TRBV10-3 TGTGCCATCAGTGAGGTTGAAGGGAACACTGAAGCTTTCTTT CAISEVEGNTEAFF